Shown below are 26 T cell receptor beta chains from a single sample sequenced in a study of cytomegalovirus exposure and HLA in healthy donors. 60 Vbeta and 13 Jbeta primers were used in PCR. Here immunoSEQ multiplex PCR was the method, and the copy in TCRdb shows in-frame clones only, minus some. The table shows around 110,000 clones, with around a tenth occurring only once. Input material: PBMCs. The receptor set was obtained from a man younger than 45 in good health and CMV-seronegative.

In its sample, this clone was seen a few times. The chain uses TRBV7-2 and TRBJ2-7, with 7 bases fitting TRBD1. Germline V gene sequence: CDR1 SGHTA, CDR2 FQGNSA. The CDR3 runs to 15 residues. V gave up 5 bases and J gave up 6 bases; unmatched junction bases: 13. DNA of the CDR3: TGTGCCAGCAGCCCGGCAGGGGGAGCGAGGCCCGAGCAGTACTTC. Residues: CASSPAGGARPEQYF.

This clone has only a few counts. The V gene is TRBV7-8, the J gene TRBJ2-3; 11 bases line up with TRBD1. The germline CDR1 and CDR2 sequences are SGHVS and FQNEAQ. The CDR3 is 15 residues long. Germline trimming cut 5 bases from V and 5 bases from J; bases unmatched to any gene: 6. The CDR3 sequence: CASSPSGQGEDTQYF. The CDR3 DNA sequence: TGTGCCAGCAGCCCATCGGGACAGGGGGAAGATACGCAGTATTTT.

This clone was counted between two and nine times. The chain links TRBV21-1 to TRBJ1-2. TRBV21-1 is a known pseudogene. The CDR3 contains 16 residues. DNA of the CDR3: TGTGCCAGCAGCAAGGGGTCGGGGGAGCGGACCTATGGCTACACCTTC. Protein sequence: CASSKGSGERTYGYTF.

This clone turned up a few times. J is TRBJ2-2 and V is TRBV15; D unclear. V gave up 2 bases and J gave up 1 base, with 8 bases separating them. The germline gives CDR1 LNHNV, CDR2 YYDKDF (reference sequence). The CDR3 contains 15 residues. CDR3: CATSRSRQNTGELFF. In DNA form, the CDR3 reads TGTGCCACCAGCAGATCTCGACAGAACACCGGGGAGCTGTTTTTT.

V and J are TRBV7-9 and TRBJ2-7; possible D gene TRBD1, 6 bases. Deletions cut 4 bases from V and 3 bases from J, with 10 bases between. Germline CDR1 SEHNR, CDR2 FQNEAQ (reference sequence). The CDR3 contains 13 residues. The CDR3 sequence is CASSSADSYEQYF. In DNA, the CDR3 is TGTGCCAGCAGCTCTGCGGACAGCTACGAGCAGTACTTC.

This clone is a singleton in its sample. The rearrangement joins TRBV10-3 to TRBJ1-4; the D gene is possibly TRBD1 (6 bases). Deletions cut 0 bases from V and 5 bases from J, with 10 bases between. This CDR3 spans 15 amino acids. Germline V gene lookup returns CDR1 ENHRY and CDR2 SYGVKD. The CDR3 protein is CAISESSRGNEKLFF. As DNA, the CDR3 is TGTGCCATCAGTGAGTCTTCCAGGGGAAATGAAAAACTGTTTTTT.

This clone has more than one count but fewer than ten. The chain combines TRBV19 with TRBJ2-7; 7 nucleotides align to TRBD1. Unmatched junction bases numbered 3, after V lost 5 bases and J lost 2 bases. The CDR3 contains 13 residues. Per germline, CDR1 LNHDA and CDR2 SQIVND (reference sequence). In nucleotides, the CDR3 is TGTGCCAGTAGTCCGACAGGGCCCTACGAGCAGTACTTC. Protein product: CASSPTGPYEQYF.

This clone was recorded a few times. The V call is TRBV29-1, the J call TRBJ2-3; 10 bases fit TRBD2. Germline V gene data show CDR1 as SQVTM and CDR2 as ANQGSEA. V trimming: 7 bases; J trimming: 6 bases; junction bases outside the gene matches: 7. There are 13 residues in the CDR3. For the CDR3, the DNA is TGCAGCGCCCAGCGGGGGGGCCCGGATACGCAGTATTTT. Its translation is CSAQRGGPDTQYF.

This clone was observed a handful of times. The CDR3 loop reads CASSQEGNEGNEQFF. The CDR3 DNA sequence: TGCGCCAGCAGCCAAGAAGGGAACGAGGGCAATGAGCAGTTCTTC. The V gene is TRBV4-1, the J gene TRBJ2-1, with D possibly matching TRBD2 (5 bases). CDR3 length equals 15 residues. Germline CDR1 is MGHRA and CDR2 is YSYEKL. V lost 0 bases to trimming and J lost 6 bases, with 12 bases between them.

J is TRBJ2-5 and V is TRBV5-4; tentative D call: TRBD2 (6 bases). V was pared by 4 bases and J by 6 bases, with 19 bases between. The germline V gene has CDR1 SGHNT and CDR2 YYREEE (reference sequence). The CDR3 extends over 15 amino acids. The CDR3 nucleotides are TGTGCCAGCAGCCTTCCAGGACCGGAGGGGAAGACCCAGTACTTC. Amino acids: CASSLPGPEGKTQYF.

The table lists this clone with a few counts. The chain carries TRBV15 and TRBJ2-5, with 15 nucleotides matching TRBD2. This CDR3 spans 19 amino acids. The trim removed 9 bases at V and 5 bases at J, leaving 19 bases unmatched. Germline CDR1 reads LNHNV; CDR2 reads YYDKDF (reference sequence). The CDR3 reads CATDKGLAGGPPGEETQYF. In DNA form, the CDR3 reads TGTGCCACTGACAAGGGACTAGCGGGAGGCCCTCCTGGGGAGGAGACCCAGTACTTC.

The chain couples TRBV9 to TRBJ2-2, with no clear D. The CDR3 contains 16 residues. Trimming removed 4 bases at V and 1 base at J, with 14 bases between. Germline V gene lookup returns CDR1 SGDLS and CDR2 YYNGEE. The CDR3: CASSSLAARNTGELFF. The CDR3 DNA reads as TGTGCCAGCAGCTCCCTCGCGGCCCGGAACACCGGGGAGCTGTTTTTT.

The chain combines TRBV6-5 with TRBJ1-2, with a tentative D call TRBD1 (6 bases). V was shortened by 4 bases and J by 4 bases, with 16 bases between the two germline ends. The germline gives CDR1 MNHEY, CDR2 SVGAGI. This CDR3 has 15 amino acids. In DNA form, the CDR3 reads TGTGCCAGCAGTTCACCGACAGGATTAACCTATGGCTACACCTTC. Its translation: CASSSPTGLTYGYTF.

The chain carries TRBV6-5 and TRBJ1-4; TRBD1 is a possible D gene (6 bases). Trimming took 6 bases from V and 4 from J, leaving 15 bases between them. The CDR3 has 15 amino acids. Germline lookup yields CDR1 MNHEY and CDR2 SVGAGI. The CDR3 loop reads CASRGFVGGNEKLFF. CDR3 DNA sequence: TGTGCCAGCAGGGGATTCGTAGGGGGTAATGAAAAACTGTTTTTT.

The chain employs TRBV7-2 and TRBJ1-2; TRBD1 is a possible D gene (6 bases). V shed 4 bases and J shed 4 bases, with 10 bases lying between them. The germline V gene encodes CDR1 SGHTA and CDR2 FQGNSA. This CDR3 is 13 amino acids long. This CDR3 reads CASSWGGGYGYTF. The CDR3 coding sequence is TGTGCCAGCAGCTGGGGAGGGGGCTATGGCTACACCTTC.

The V and J genes are TRBV6-1 and TRBJ2-7; D gene uncertain. Germline CDR1 MNHNS, CDR2 SASEGT. CDR3 length: 14 amino acids. V lost 1 base, J lost 1 base, and 8 bases lay in between. The CDR3 DNA is TGTGCCAGCAGTGAAGTAGTACTTTCCTACGAGCAGTACTTC. Its protein is CASSEVVLSYEQYF.

This clone was counted a few times. The chain has TRBV2 and TRBJ2-3; 7 nucleotides agree with TRBD2. The CDR3 spans 14 residues. The germline V gene encodes CDR1 SNHLY and CDR2 FYNNEI. Germline trimming cut 3 bases from V and 1 base from J; bases unmatched to any gene: 1. CDR3 loop: CASSEGGGTDTQYF. For the CDR3, the DNA is TGTGCCAGCAGTGAGGGAGGGGGCACAGATACGCAGTATTTT.

The DNA for the CDR3 is TGTGCCAGCAGCGCAGGGACAGGGGGAAGCTACGAGCAGTACTTC. Protein product: CASSAGTGGSYEQYF. The chain uses TRBV5-4 and TRBJ2-7; 11 bases agree with TRBD1. The junction had 6 bases not matched to a gene; V was cut back by 4 bases and J by 3 bases. CDR3 size: 15 residues. The germline V gene encodes CDR1 SGHNT and CDR2 YYREEE (reference sequence).

The table lists this clone with a few counts. The chain joins TRBV23-1 to TRBJ2-2; D possibly corresponds to TRBD2 (6 bases). TRBV23-1 is annotated as an ORF whose role is uncertain. V lost 3 bases and J 4 bases, leaving 9 bases between the germline ends. The CDR3 has 14 residues. CDR3 sequence: CASSHPGGTGELFF. CDR3 in DNA: TGCGCCAGCAGTCACCCCGGGGGCACCGGGGAGCTGTTTTTT.

There are a few counts of this clone. The rearrangement links TRBV5-1 to TRBJ2-2; D might be TRBD1 (5 bases). Germline values: CDR1 SGHRS, CDR2 YFSETQ. V gave up 5 bases and J gave up 0 bases, with 11 bases separating them. This CDR3 has 15 residues. CDR3 bases: TGCGCCAGCAGTGCAGGGAAGTCGAACACCGGGGAGCTGTTTTTT. It specifies CASSAGKSNTGELFF.

This clone was seen only a few times. The chain recombines TRBV13 with TRBJ2-5; 7 bases line up with TRBD2. CDR1 and CDR2 (germline): PRHDT, FYEKMQ (reference sequence). The CDR3 has 15 residues. V lost 5 bases, J lost 5 bases, and 11 bases stayed unmatched. CDR3 loop: CASSTPGGGSETQYF. For the CDR3, the DNA is TGTGCCAGCAGCACCCCTGGCGGCGGGAGCGAGACCCAGTACTTC.

This clone was found a few times. The chain carries TRBV19 and TRBJ1-5; maybe TRBD1 (6 bases). V dropped 4 bases and J dropped 6 bases, with 13 bases sitting between them. CDR3 length: 14 amino acids. CDR1 and CDR2 (germline): LNHDA, SQIVND (reference sequence). Here the CDR3 reads CASSNPGEGQPQHF. CDR3 in DNA: TGTGCCAGTAGTAATCCAGGGGAGGGTCAGCCCCAGCATTTT.

A few counts support this clone. The genes are TRBV5-4 and TRBJ2-1, with 11 bases fitting TRBD1. V lost 4 bases to trimming and J lost 7 bases; unmatched junction nucleotides: 7. This CDR3 has 15 residues. Germline V gene data show CDR1 as SGHNT and CDR2 as YYREEE (reference sequence). CDR3 sequence reads: CASSSRDRGMNEQFF. In DNA, the CDR3 is TGTGCCAGCAGCAGCAGGGACAGGGGGATGAATGAGCAGTTCTTC.

In this sample, this clone turned up a few times. The chain joins TRBV10-3 to TRBJ2-7, with 9 bases lining up with TRBD2. This CDR3 is built from 15 residues. The V gene end was trimmed by 10 bases and the J gene end by 0 bases; junction bases not matched to a gene: 10. Germline V lookup: CDR1 ENHRY, CDR2 SYGVKD. CDR3: CATRREGGSSYEQYF. The CDR3, as DNA: TGTGCCACCCGGCGGGAGGGTGGGAGCTCCTACGAGCAGTACTTC.

The sample holds a few counts of this clone. The rearrangement joins TRBV28 to TRBJ2-5; possibly TRBD1 for D (6 bases). Germline V gene lookup returns CDR1 MDHEN and CDR2 SYDVKM. V shed 5 bases and J shed 4 bases, with 14 bases lying between them. The CDR3 is 14 amino acids. The CDR3 bases are TGTGCCAGCAGTCCGAGGGTGGGGGCAGAGACCCAGTACTTC. Its protein is CASSPRVGAETQYF.

This clone has a handful of counts. The chain links TRBV7-9 to TRBJ2-7; TRBD2 is a possible D gene (6 bases). Trimming cost V 1 base and J 0 bases, with 7 bases left between them. The CDR3 loop spans 14 amino acids. Germline V gene lookup returns CDR1 SEHNR and CDR2 FQNEAQ (reference sequence). Here the CDR3 reads CASSLGGDSYEQYF. Here the CDR3 DNA reads TGTGCCAGCAGCTTAGGCGGGGACTCCTACGAGCAGTACTTC. Supplemented by reference TRBV7-9 and TRBJ2-7, the full variable domain reads DTGVSQNPRHKITKRGQNVTFRCDPISEHNRLYWYRQTLGQGPEFLTYFQNEAQLEKSRLLSDRFSAERPKGSFSTLEIQRTEQGDSAMYLCASSLGGDSYEQYFGPGTRLTVT.